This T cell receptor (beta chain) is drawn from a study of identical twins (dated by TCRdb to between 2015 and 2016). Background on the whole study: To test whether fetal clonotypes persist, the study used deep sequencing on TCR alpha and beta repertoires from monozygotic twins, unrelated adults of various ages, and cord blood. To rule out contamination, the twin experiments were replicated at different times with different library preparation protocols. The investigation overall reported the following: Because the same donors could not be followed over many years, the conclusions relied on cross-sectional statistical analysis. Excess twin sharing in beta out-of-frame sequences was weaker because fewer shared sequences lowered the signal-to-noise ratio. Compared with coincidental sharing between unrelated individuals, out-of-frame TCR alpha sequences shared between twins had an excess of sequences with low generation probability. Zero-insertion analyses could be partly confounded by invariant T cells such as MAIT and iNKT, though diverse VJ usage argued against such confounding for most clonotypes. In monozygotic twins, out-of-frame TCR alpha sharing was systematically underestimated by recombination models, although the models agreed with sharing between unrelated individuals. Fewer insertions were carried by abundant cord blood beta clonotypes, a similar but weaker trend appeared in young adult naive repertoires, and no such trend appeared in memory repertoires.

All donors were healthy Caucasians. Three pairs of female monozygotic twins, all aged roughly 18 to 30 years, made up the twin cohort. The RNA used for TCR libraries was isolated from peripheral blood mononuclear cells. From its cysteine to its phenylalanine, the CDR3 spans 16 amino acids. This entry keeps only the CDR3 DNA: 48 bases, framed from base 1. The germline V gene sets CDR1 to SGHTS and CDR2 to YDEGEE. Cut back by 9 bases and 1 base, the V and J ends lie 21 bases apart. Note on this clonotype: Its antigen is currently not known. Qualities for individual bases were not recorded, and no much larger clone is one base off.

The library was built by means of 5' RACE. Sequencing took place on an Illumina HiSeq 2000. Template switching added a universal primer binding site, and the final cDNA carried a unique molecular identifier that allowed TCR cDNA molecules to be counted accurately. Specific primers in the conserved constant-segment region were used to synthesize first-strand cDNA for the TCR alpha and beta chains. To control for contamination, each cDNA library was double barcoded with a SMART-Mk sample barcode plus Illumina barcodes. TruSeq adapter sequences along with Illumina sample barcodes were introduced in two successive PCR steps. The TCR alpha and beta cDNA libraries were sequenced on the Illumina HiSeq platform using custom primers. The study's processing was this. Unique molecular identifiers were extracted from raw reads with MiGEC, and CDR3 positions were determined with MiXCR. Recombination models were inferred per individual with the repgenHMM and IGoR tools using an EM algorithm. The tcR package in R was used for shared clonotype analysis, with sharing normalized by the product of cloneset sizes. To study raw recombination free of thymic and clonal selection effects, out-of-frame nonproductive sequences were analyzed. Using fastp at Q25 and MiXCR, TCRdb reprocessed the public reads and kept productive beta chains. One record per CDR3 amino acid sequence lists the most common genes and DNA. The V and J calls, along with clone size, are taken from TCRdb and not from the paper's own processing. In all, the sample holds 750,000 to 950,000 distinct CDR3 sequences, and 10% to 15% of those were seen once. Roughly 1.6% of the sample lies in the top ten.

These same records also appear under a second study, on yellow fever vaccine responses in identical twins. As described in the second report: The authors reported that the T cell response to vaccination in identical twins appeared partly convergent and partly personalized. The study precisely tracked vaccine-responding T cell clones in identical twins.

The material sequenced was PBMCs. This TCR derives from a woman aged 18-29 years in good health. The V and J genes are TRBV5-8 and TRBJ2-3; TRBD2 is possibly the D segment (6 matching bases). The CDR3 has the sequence CAIGPSGGWGTDTQYF. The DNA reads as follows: TGTGCCATCGGCCCTTCCGGGGGTTGGGGCACAGATACGCAGTATTTT.